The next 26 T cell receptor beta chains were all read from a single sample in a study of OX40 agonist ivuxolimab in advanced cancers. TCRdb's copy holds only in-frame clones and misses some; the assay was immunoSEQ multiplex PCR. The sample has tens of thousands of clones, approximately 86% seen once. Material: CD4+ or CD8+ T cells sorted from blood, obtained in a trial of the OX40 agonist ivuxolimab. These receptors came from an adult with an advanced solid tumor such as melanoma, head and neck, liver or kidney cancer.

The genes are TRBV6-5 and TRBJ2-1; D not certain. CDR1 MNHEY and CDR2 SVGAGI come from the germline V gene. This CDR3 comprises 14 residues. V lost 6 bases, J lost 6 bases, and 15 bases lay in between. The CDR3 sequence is CASSPLKGANEQFF. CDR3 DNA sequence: TGTGCCAGCAGCCCACTCAAGGGTGCCAATGAGCAGTTCTTC.

CDR3 region: CASSRSAGDNEQFF. The CDR3 DNA sequence: TGTGCCAGCAGCCGCAGTGCGGGGGACAATGAGCAGTTCTTC. This rearrangement joins TRBV9 to TRBJ2-1; 7 bases align to TRBD2. The CDR3 is 14 residues long. The ends lost 4 bases at V and 5 bases at J; junction bases unmatched: 6. Germline values: CDR1 SGDLS, CDR2 YYNGEE.

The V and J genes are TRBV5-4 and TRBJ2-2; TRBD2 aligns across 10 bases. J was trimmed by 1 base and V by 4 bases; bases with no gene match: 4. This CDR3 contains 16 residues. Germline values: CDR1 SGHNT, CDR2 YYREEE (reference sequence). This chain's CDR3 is CASSPLAGGNTGELFF. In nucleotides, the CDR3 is TGTGCCAGCAGCCCCTTAGCGGGAGGGAACACCGGGGAGCTGTTTTTT.

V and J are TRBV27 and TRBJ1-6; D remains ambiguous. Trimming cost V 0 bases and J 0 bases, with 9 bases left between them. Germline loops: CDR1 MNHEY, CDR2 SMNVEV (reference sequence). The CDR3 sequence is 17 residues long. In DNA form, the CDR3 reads TGTGCCAGCAGTTTATCCGATAGATTCTCCTATAATTCACCCCTCCACTTT. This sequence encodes CASSLSDRFSYNSPLHF.

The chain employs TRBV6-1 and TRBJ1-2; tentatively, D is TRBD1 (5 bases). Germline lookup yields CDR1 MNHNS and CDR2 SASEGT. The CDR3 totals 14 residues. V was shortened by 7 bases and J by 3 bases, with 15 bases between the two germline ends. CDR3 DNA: TGTGCCAGCATAGTTGGGGAGGGGTACTATGGCTACACCTTC. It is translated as CASIVGEGYYGYTF.

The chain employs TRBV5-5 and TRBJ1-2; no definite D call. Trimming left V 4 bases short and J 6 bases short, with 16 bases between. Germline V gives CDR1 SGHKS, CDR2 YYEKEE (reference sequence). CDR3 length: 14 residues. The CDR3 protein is CASSRPTEPHGYTF. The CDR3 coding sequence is TGTGCCAGCAGCCGACCGACGGAACCTCATGGCTACACCTTC.

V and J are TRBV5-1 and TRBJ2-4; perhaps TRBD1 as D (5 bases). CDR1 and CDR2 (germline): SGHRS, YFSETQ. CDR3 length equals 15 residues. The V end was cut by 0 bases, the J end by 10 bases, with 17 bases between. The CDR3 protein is CASSLEGKVVGIQYF. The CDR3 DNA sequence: TGCGCCAGCAGCTTGGAGGGGAAGGTGGTGGGGATTCAGTACTTC.

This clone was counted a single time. CDR3 sequence (DNA): TGTGCCAGCACATGGCAGCGCAATCAGCCCCAGCATTTT. Its protein product is CASTWQRNQPQHF. The chain carries TRBV28 and TRBJ1-5; D uncertain. The CDR3 contains 13 residues. Germline V gives CDR1 MDHEN, CDR2 SYDVKM. The germline V and J ends were trimmed by 7 bases and 2 bases, with 9 bases remaining between them. Full variable domain (missing parts from reference TRBV28 and TRBJ1-5): DVKVTQSSRYLVKRTGEKVFLECVQDMDHENMFWYRQDPGLGLRLIYFSYDVKMKEKGDIPEGYSVSREKKERFSLILESASTNQTSMYLCASTWQRNQPQHFGDGTRLSIL.

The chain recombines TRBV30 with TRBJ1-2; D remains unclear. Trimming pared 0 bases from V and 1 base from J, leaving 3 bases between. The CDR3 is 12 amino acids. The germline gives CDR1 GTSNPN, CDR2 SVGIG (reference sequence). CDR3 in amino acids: CAWSVLNYGYTF. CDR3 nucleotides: TGTGCCTGGAGTGTTCTTAACTATGGCTACACCTTC.

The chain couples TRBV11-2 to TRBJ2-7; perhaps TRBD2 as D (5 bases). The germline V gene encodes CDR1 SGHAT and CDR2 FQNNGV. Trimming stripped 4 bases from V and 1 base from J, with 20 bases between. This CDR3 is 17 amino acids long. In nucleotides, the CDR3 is TGTGCCAGCAGCTCCCGCCTAGGAGGCGCCGGATCCTACGAGCAGTACTTC. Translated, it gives CASSSRLGGAGSYEQYF.

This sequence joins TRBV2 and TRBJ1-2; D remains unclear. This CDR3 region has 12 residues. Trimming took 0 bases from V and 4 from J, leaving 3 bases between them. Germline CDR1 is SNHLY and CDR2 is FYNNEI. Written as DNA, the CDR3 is TGTGCCAGCAGTGAAGCGCCCTATGGCTACACCTTC. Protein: CASSEAPYGYTF.

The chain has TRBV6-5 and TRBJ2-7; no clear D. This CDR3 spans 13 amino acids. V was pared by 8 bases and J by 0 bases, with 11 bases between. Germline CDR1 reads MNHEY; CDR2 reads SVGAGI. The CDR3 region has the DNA TGTGCCAGCGTCAGGACGGCCTCCTACGAGCAGTACTTC. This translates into CASVRTASYEQYF.

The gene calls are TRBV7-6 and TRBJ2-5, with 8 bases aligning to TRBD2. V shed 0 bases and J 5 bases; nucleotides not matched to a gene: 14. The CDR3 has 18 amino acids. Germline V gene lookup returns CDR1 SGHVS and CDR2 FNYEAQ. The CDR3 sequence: CASSLAKRASGWWETQYF. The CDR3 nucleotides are TGTGCCAGCAGCTTAGCGAAGCGGGCTAGCGGGTGGTGGGAGACCCAGTACTTC.

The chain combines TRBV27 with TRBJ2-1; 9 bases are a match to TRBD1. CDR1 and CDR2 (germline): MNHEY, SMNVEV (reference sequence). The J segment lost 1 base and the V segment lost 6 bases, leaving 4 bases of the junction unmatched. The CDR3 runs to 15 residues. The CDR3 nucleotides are TGTGCCAGCAGCCTCGGGACAGGGTCCTACAATGAGCAGTTCTTC. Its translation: CASSLGTGSYNEQFF.

This CDR3 is CASSLGTRPTSGVENEQFF. As DNA, the CDR3 is TGTGCCAGCAGCTTGGGGACACGACCTACTAGCGGGGTGGAAAATGAGCAGTTCTTC. The chain carries TRBV5-5 and TRBJ2-1; TRBD2 matches at 10 bases. V was pared by 0 bases and J by 7 bases, with 16 bases of the junction left unmatched. CDR1 SGHKS and CDR2 YYEKEE come from the germline V gene (reference sequence). The CDR3 extends over 19 amino acids.

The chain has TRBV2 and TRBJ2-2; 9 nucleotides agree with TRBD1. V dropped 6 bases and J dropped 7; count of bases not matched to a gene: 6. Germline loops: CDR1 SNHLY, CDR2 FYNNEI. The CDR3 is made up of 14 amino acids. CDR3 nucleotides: TGTGCCAGCAGGGGACAGGGAGGGTACGGGGAGCTGTTTTTT. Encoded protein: CASRGQGGYGELFF.

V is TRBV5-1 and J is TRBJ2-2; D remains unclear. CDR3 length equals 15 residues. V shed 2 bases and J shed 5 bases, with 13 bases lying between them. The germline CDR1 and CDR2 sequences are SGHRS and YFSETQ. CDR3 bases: TGCGCCAGCAGCTTTGGTGAGGCCGTAACCGGGGAGCTGTTTTTT. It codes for CASSFGEAVTGELFF.

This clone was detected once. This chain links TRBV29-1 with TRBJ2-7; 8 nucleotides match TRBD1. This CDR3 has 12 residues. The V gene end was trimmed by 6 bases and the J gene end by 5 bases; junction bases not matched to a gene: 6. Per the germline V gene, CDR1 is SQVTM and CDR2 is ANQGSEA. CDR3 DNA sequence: TGCAGCGTCTTTCGGACAGGGCACGAGCAGTACTTC. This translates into CSVFRTGHEQYF.

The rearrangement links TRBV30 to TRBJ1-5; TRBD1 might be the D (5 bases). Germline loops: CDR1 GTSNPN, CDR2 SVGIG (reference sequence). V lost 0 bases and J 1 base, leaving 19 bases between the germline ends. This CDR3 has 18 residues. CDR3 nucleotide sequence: TGTGCCTGGAGTGTACAAAGAAGTGGAGGGGACAGCAATCAGCCCCAGCATTTT. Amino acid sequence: CAWSVQRSGGDSNQPQHF.

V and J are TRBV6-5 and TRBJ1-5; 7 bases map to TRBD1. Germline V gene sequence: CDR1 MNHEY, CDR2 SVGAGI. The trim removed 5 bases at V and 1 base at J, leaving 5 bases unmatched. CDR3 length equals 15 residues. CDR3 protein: CASSPEQGSNQPQHF. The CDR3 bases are TGTGCCAGCAGTCCCGAACAGGGGAGCAATCAGCCCCAGCATTTT.

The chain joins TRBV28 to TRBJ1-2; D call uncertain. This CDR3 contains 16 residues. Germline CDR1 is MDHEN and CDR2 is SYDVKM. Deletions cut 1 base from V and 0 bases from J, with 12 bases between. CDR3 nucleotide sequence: TGTGCCAGCAGTTTATTAGCGGCCAGTCCTAACTATGGCTACACCTTC. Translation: CASSLLAASPNYGYTF.

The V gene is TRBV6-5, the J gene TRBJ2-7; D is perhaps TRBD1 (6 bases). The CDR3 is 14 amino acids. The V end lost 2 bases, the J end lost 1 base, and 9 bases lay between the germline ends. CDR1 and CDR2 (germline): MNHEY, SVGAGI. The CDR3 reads CASSYAQGSYEQYF. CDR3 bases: TGTGCCAGCAGTTACGCTCAGGGGTCCTACGAGCAGTACTTC.

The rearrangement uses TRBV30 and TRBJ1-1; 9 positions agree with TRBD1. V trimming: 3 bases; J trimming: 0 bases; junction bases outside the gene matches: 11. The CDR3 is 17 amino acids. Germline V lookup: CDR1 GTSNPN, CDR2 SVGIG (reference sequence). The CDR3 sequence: CAWSGLGTGFVNTEAFF. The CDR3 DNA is TGTGCCTGGAGCGGGCTCGGGACAGGGTTTGTGAACACTGAAGCTTTCTTT.

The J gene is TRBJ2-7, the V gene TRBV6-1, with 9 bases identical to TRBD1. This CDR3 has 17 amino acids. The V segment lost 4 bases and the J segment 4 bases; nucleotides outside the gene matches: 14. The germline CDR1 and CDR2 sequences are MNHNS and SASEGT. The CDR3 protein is CASSGLSSTGGVYEQYF. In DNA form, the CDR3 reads TGTGCCAGCAGTGGACTATCCTCGACAGGGGGAGTATACGAGCAGTACTTC.

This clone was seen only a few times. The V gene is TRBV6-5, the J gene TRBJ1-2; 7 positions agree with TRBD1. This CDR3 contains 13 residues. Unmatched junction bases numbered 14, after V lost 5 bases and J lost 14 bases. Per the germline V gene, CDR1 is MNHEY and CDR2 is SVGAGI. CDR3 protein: CASSTKTGVGGTF. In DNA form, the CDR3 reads TGTGCCAGCAGTACCAAAACAGGGGTTGGAGGTACCTTC.

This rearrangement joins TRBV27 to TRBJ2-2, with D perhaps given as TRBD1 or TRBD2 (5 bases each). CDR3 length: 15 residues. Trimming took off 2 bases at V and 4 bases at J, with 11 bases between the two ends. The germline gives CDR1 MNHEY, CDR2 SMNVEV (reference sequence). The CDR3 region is CASSLRLRGTGELFF. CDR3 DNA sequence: TGTGCCAGCAGTTTAAGGTTGAGGGGCACCGGGGAGCTGTTTTTT.